What follows are 28 T cell receptor beta chains derived from one specimen sequenced in a study of T cell responses to AZD1222 COVID-19 vaccine. Generated by immunoSEQ multiplex PCR, the TCRdb table keeps only in-frame clones and is missing some. The sample has 100,000 to 130,000 clones; 89% are singletons. Sequencing used peripheral blood, obtained on day 0 of AZD1222 vaccination. These receptors were taken from an adult in good health.

This chain joins TRBV7-9 and TRBJ1-4; 7 nucleotides match TRBD1. Germline values: CDR1 SEHNR, CDR2 FQNEAQ (reference sequence). This CDR3 is built from 13 residues. The V segment lost 5 bases and the J segment 7 bases; nucleotides outside the gene matches: 4. CDR3 DNA: TGTGCCAGCAGCCGCGGGACAGCTGAAAAACTGTTTTTT. It codes for CASSRGTAEKLFF. Full variable domain (remainder filled in from reference TRBV7-9 and TRBJ1-4): DTGVSQNPRHKITKRGQNVTFRCDPISEHNRLYWYRQTLGQGPEFLTYFQNEAQLEKSRLLSDRFSAERPKGSFSTLEIQRTEQGDSAMYLCASSRGTAEKLFFGSGTQLSVL.

CDR3 sequence reads: CASSLQPFITNEKLFF. CDR3 bases: TGCGCCAGCAGCTTGCAACCGTTCATAACTAATGAAAAACTGTTTTTT. The V gene is TRBV5-1, the J gene TRBJ1-4; no clear D. This CDR3 contains 16 residues. V was clipped by 1 base and J by 1 base, with 11 bases between them. Germline assignment: CDR1 SGHRS and CDR2 YFSETQ.

The J gene is TRBJ2-7, the V gene TRBV2; D gene uncertain. The germline gives CDR1 SNHLY, CDR2 FYNNEI. With 5 bases removed from V and 3 bases from J, the gap between germline ends came to 8 bases. The CDR3 sequence is 12 residues long. In nucleotides, the CDR3 is TGTGCCAGCAGTACGGACCGCTACGAGCAGTACTTC. This codes for CASSTDRYEQYF.

This clone was counted a single time. The rearrangement joins TRBV7-2 to TRBJ2-3; maybe TRBD2 (6 bases). The CDR3 contains 15 residues. The germline CDR1 and CDR2 sequences are SGHTA and FQGNSA. V lost 1 base and J lost 6, with 14 bases in between. The chain's CDR3 is CASSLGTGVWDTQYF. The CDR3, as DNA: TGTGCCAGCAGCTTAGGTACGGGAGTCTGGGATACGCAGTATTTT.

This clone was counted a single time. The CDR3 protein is CASSPPPGTIEAFF. The CDR3 DNA is TGTGCCAGCAGTCCGCCCCCCGGAACCATTGAAGCTTTCTTT. The V and J genes are TRBV28 and TRBJ1-1, with no clear D. CDR3 length: 14 amino acids. Germline CDR1 reads MDHEN; CDR2 reads SYDVKM. V was pared by 5 bases and J by 7 bases, with 17 bases between. The full variable domain, in which reference TRBV28 and TRBJ1-1 provide the parts outside the CDR3, is DVKVTQSSRYLVKRTGEKVFLECVQDMDHENMFWYRQDPGLGLRLIYFSYDVKMKEKGDIPEGYSVSREKKERFSLILESASTNQTSMYLCASSPPPGTIEAFFGQGTRLTVV.

The J gene is TRBJ1-5, the V gene TRBV30, with 8 bases identical to TRBD1. CDR1 GTSNPN and CDR2 SVGIG come from the germline V gene (reference sequence). The CDR3 is made up of 15 amino acids. J lost 5 bases, V lost 0 bases, and 6 bases had no gene match. The CDR3 protein is CAWSVPGQAYQPQHF. The DNA of the CDR3 is TGTGCCTGGAGTGTACCGGGACAGGCGTATCAGCCCCAGCATTTT. The entire variable domain, with the rest obtained from reference TRBV30 and TRBJ1-5, is as follows: SQTIHQWPATLVQPVGSPLSLECTVEGTSNPNLYWYRQAAGRGLQLLFYSVGIGQISSEVPQNLSASRPQDRQFILSSKKLLLSDSGFYLCAWSVPGQAYQPQHFGDGTRLSIL.

The chain carries TRBV11-2 and TRBJ2-7; no firm D call. V was clipped by 5 bases and J by 4 bases, with 6 bases between them. The CDR3 length is 11 residues. CDR1 is SGHAT and CDR2 is FQNNGV in the germline V gene. CDR3 amino acids: CASSPRYEQYF. CDR3 nucleotides: TGTGCCAGCAGCCCCCGGTACGAGCAGTACTTC.

The rearrangement links TRBV6-2 or TRBV6-3 to TRBJ1-5; 9 positions agree with TRBD1. The CDR3 covers 17 residues. Losses at the gene ends were 6 bases for V and 0 bases for J; bases not matched to a gene: 9. The germline V gene has CDR1 MNHEY and CDR2 SVGEGT. CDR3 protein: CASSRAGTGHSNQPQHF. DNA of the CDR3: TGTGCCAGCAGCCGCGCCGGGACAGGGCATAGCAATCAGCCCCAGCATTTT.

The gene calls are TRBV5-1 and TRBJ2-7; TRBD2 matches 8 bases. CDR1 SGHRS and CDR2 YFSETQ come from the germline V gene. The CDR3 spans 16 residues. V lost 2 bases, J lost 2 bases, and 9 bases stayed unmatched. The CDR3 DNA sequence: TGCGCCAGCAGCTTCGGGGTAGCGGGGTCTCCCTACGAGCAGTACTTC. Protein: CASSFGVAGSPYEQYF.

In regard to this clone: This same CDR3 is encoded by further DNA sequences in the sample. DNA of the CDR3: TGTGCCTGGAGTAGGGGACAGTACAATGAGCAGTTCTTC. Its translation: CAWSRGQYNEQFF. This rearrangement joins TRBV30 to TRBJ2-1; TRBD1 aligns across 7 bases. V shed 2 bases and J 4 bases; nucleotides not matched to a gene: 2. CDR1 is GTSNPN, CDR2 SVGIG, per germline (reference sequence). There are 13 residues in the CDR3.

The chain uses TRBV29-1 and TRBJ2-1, with TRBD2 matching over 14 bases. Germline CDR1 and CDR2: SQVTM and ANQGSEA. With 7 bases clipped from V and 9 bases from J, the junction kept 14 bases outside the gene matches. This CDR3 is 16 amino acids long. CDR3 DNA sequence: TGCAGCGCCAACCAGGGGACTAGCGGGAGAGGCAGTGAGCAGTTCTTC. Protein product: CSANQGTSGRGSEQFF.

The chain joins TRBV7-3 to TRBJ2-2, with 7 bases that match TRBD2. V shed 1 base and J 6 bases; nucleotides not matched to a gene: 8. Looked up from germline, CDR1 is SGHTA and CDR2 is FQGTGA. This CDR3 is built from 16 residues. In DNA form, the CDR3 reads TGTGCCAGCAGCTTAAATGCGGGAGCCCCATCCGGGGAGCTGTTTTTT. Translated, it gives CASSLNAGAPSGELFF.

The rearrangement joins TRBV3-1 (or the pseudogene TRBV3-2) to TRBJ2-1; 7 bases are a match to TRBD2. The V and J ends lost 2 bases and 3 bases, in that order; junction bases with no gene match: 7. Germline assignment: CDR1 LGHDT and CDR2 YNNKEL (reference sequence). This CDR3 region has 16 residues. The CDR3 nucleotides read TGTGCCAGCAGCCAAAAGTCGCCTAGCGGCTACAATGAGCAGTTCTTC. This encodes CASSQKSPSGYNEQFF.

The genes are TRBV7-9 and TRBJ2-1; 8 bases are a match to TRBD1. CDR3 length: 17 residues. Germline values: CDR1 SEHNR, CDR2 FQNEAQ (reference sequence). The trim removed 4 bases at V and 5 bases at J, leaving 13 bases unmatched. This CDR3 reads CASSSLWETGEDNEQFF. In nucleotides, the CDR3 is TGTGCCAGCAGCTCCCTATGGGAGACAGGGGAGGACAATGAGCAGTTCTTC.

This clone was recorded once. This chain uses TRBV19 with TRBJ2-2, with 11 bases aligning to TRBD1. Trimming took 6 bases from V and 4 from J; bases not matched to a gene: 22. Germline V CDR1 and CDR2: LNHDA, SQIVND (reference sequence). The CDR3 runs 21 residues. The CDR3 sequence is CASRNTETGTGGERFTGELFF. The CDR3 coding sequence is TGTGCCAGTAGGAATACCGAAACCGGGACAGGGGGTGAGAGGTTCACCGGGGAGCTGTTTTTT. The entire variable domain, with the rest obtained from reference TRBV19 and TRBJ2-2, is as follows: DGGITQSPKYLFRKEGQNVTLSCEQNLNHDAMYWYRQDPGQGLRLIYYSQIVNDFQKGDIAEGYSVSREKKESFPLTVTSAQKNPTAFYLCASRNTETGTGGERFTGELFFGEGSRLTVL.

This clone has just one count. The rearrangement uses TRBV7-2 and TRBJ2-1; TRBD2 matches 10 bases. Germline assignment: CDR1 SGHTA and CDR2 FQGNSA. Losses at the gene ends were 1 base for V and 9 bases for J; bases not matched to a gene: 9. The CDR3 extends over 16 amino acids. The CDR3, as DNA: TGTGCCAGCAGCTTAGTGGGTCTAGCGGGAGAGAGTGAGCAGTTCTTC. It encodes CASSLVGLAGESEQFF. The complete variable domain, with remaining parts taken from reference TRBV7-2 and TRBJ2-1, reads GAGVSQSPSNKVTEKGKDVELRCDPISGHTALYWYRQSLGQGLEFLIYFQGNSAPDKSGLPSDRFSAERTGGSVSTLTIQRTQQEDSAVYLCASSLVGLAGESEQFFGPGTRLTVL.

This clone was counted a few times. The chain has TRBV5-4 and TRBJ1-3, with D perhaps TRBD1 (5 bases). V lost 0 bases, J lost 3 bases, and 10 bases lay in between. The CDR3 is made up of 15 amino acids. Germline V gene data show CDR1 as SGHNT and CDR2 as YYREEE (reference sequence). The CDR3 is CASSLEQAGGNTIYF. The CDR3 DNA follows: TGTGCCAGCAGCTTGGAACAGGCTGGTGGAAACACCATATATTTT.

The J gene is TRBJ2-2, the V gene TRBV7-2, with 7 positions matching TRBD2. CDR1 SGHTA and CDR2 FQGNSA come from the germline V gene. This CDR3 spans 15 amino acids. After removal of 1 base from V and 4 bases from J, the junction contained 3 bases not matched to a gene. CDR3 coding DNA: TGTGCCAGCAGCTTAGGCGGGAGTGTCACCGGGGAGCTGTTTTTT. Protein sequence: CASSLGGSVTGELFF. Supplemented by reference TRBV7-2 and TRBJ2-2, the full variable domain reads GAGVSQSPSNKVTEKGKDVELRCDPISGHTALYWYRQSLGQGLEFLIYFQGNSAPDKSGLPSDRFSAERTGGSVSTLTIQRTQQEDSAVYLCASSLGGSVTGELFFGEGSRLTVL.

J is TRBJ1-4 and V is TRBV5-5, with D perhaps matching TRBD1 (6 bases). Germline V gene data show CDR1 as SGHKS and CDR2 as YYEKEE (reference sequence). This CDR3 is 14 amino acids long. Between the trimmed V and J ends, which lost 5 bases and 8 bases, there was a span of 16 bases. The CDR3 sequence is CASRRDNSLEKLFF. As DNA, the CDR3 is TGTGCCAGCAGGCGGGACAACTCGTTAGAAAAACTGTTTTTT.

The rearrangement links TRBV5-5 to TRBJ1-4; D unresolved. The germline gives CDR1 SGHKS, CDR2 YYEKEE (reference sequence). V was pared by 2 bases and J by 8 bases, with 7 bases between. This CDR3 region has 12 residues. The CDR3 bases are TGTGCCAGCAGCTTATCCGGGGAAAAACTGTTTTTT. It yields the protein CASSLSGEKLFF. The full variable domain, in which reference TRBV5-5 and TRBJ1-4 provide the parts outside the CDR3, is DAGVTQSPTHLIKTRGQQVTLRCSPISGHKSVSWYQQVLGQGPQFIFQYYEKEERGRGNFPDRFSARQFPNYSSELNVNALLLGDSALYLCASSLSGEKLFFGSGTQLSVL.

The rearrangement uses TRBV28 and TRBJ1-2, with D unresolved. CDR1 is MDHEN, CDR2 SYDVKM, per germline. There are 15 residues in the CDR3. The V end lost 3 bases, the J end lost 7 bases, and 18 bases lay between the germline ends. The CDR3 sequence is CASSFPQNVGFGYTF. CDR3 bases: TGTGCCAGCAGTTTTCCCCAAAATGTAGGTTTTGGCTACACCTTC.

There are a few counts of this clone. The chain has TRBV5-4 and TRBJ2-7; no clear D. CDR1 is SGHNT, CDR2 YYREEE, per germline (reference sequence). The V gene lost 0 bases and the J gene lost 6 bases, with 13 bases spanning the gap. The CDR3 extends over 14 amino acids. The chain's CDR3 is CASSLAKHGSEQYF. The CDR3 coding sequence is TGTGCCAGCAGCTTGGCCAAGCATGGAAGCGAGCAGTACTTC.

This chain links TRBV30 with TRBJ2-2, with D hard to call. CDR3 length: 12 amino acids. Looked up from germline, CDR1 is GTSNPN and CDR2 is SVGIG (reference sequence). V was trimmed by 0 bases and J by 8 bases, leaving 7 bases between them. The CDR3 bases are TGTGCCTGGAGTGTTTCCGGAGGGGAGCTGTTTTTT. Translated: CAWSVSGGELFF.

The chain recombines TRBV4-2 with TRBJ1-6; possibly TRBD1 for D (5 bases). V was cut by 0 bases and J by 2 bases, with 8 bases left in between. Germline V gives CDR1 LGHNA, CDR2 YNFKEQ. The CDR3 length is 16 residues. As DNA, the CDR3 is TGTGCCAGCAGCCAAGATGGACACACCTATAATTCACCCCTCCACTTT. It encodes CASSQDGHTYNSPLHF.

This chain uses TRBV2 with TRBJ2-7, with 8 bases aligning to TRBD2. V was pared by 7 bases and J by 2 bases, with 1 base of the junction left unmatched. The length of the CDR3 is 12 residues. Germline V gene data show CDR1 as SNHLY and CDR2 as FYNNEI. CDR3 protein: CASKLAAYEQYF. CDR3 bases: TGTGCCAGCAAACTAGCGGCCTACGAGCAGTACTTC.

The gene calls are TRBV18 and TRBJ1-3; TRBD1 matches 7 bases. Unmatched junction bases numbered 4, after V lost 3 bases and J lost 5 bases. Looked up from germline, CDR1 is KGHSH and CDR2 is LQKENI. This CDR3 has 14 residues. The CDR3 nucleotides read TGTGCCAGCTCACCCCCGGGACAGAGAAACACCATATATTTT. Translation gives CASSPPGQRNTIYF.

The chain carries TRBV11-3 and TRBJ2-7; either TRBD1 or TRBD2 may fit D (5 bases each). CDR3 length: 14 amino acids. Germline loops: CDR1 SGHNT, CDR2 YENEEA. V shed 2 bases and J shed 3 bases, with 11 bases lying between them. The CDR3 bases are TGTGCCAGCAGCTTATCCGGGACGATCTACGAGCAGTACTTC. The encoded protein is CASSLSGTIYEQYF.

V usage is TRBV28 and J usage is TRBJ2-7; D perhaps matches TRBD2 (5 bases). V lost 10 bases and J 2 bases, leaving 12 bases between the germline ends. The CDR3 runs to 12 residues. Germline V CDR1 and CDR2: MDHEN, SYDVKM. CDR3 DNA sequence: TGTGCCACCGATCGAGGGCCCTACGAGCAGTACTTC. Translated, it gives CATDRGPYEQYF.